The 8 T cell receptor beta chains presented below share a single source sample, sequenced in a study of cytomegalovirus exposure and HLA in healthy donors. A multiplex PCR was run with 60 Vbeta primers and 13 Jbeta primers. TCRdb's table, derived via immunoSEQ multiplex PCR, lists solely in-frame clones and lacks some. The sample contains about 120,000 clones, roughly three quarters of which appear only once. The sequencing input was PBMCs. The receptors originated from a man over 45 in good health and CMV-seropositive.

The table lists this clone with a few counts. The chain uses TRBV6-4 and TRBJ1-5, with TRBD1 matching over 8 bases. The CDR3 totals 16 residues. The V gene end was trimmed by 4 bases and the J gene end by 1 base; junction bases not matched to a gene: 6. Germline lookup yields CDR1 MRHNA and CDR2 SNTAGT. CDR3 protein: CASSGDRGDSNQPQHF. CDR3 nucleotides: TGTGCCAGCAGTGGCGACAGGGGAGACAGCAATCAGCCCCAGCATTTT.

In nucleotides, the CDR3 is TGCAGCGCCTTAACCAAAGACGATTTACAGGAGTTCTTC. This sequence encodes CSALTKDDLQEFF. The genes are TRBV29-1 and TRBJ2-1; TRBD1 might be the D (5 bases). This CDR3 has 13 residues. V was cut by 7 bases and J by 14 bases, with 24 bases left in between. CDR1 and CDR2 (germline): SQVTM, ANQGSEA.

V is TRBV7-2 and J is TRBJ2-7; 12 nucleotides line up with TRBD2. The CDR3 sequence is 16 residues long. Losses at the gene ends were 6 bases for V and 5 bases for J; bases not matched to a gene: 11. The germline CDR1 and CDR2 sequences are SGHTA and FQGNSA. Here the CDR3 DNA reads TGTGCCAGCAGTTCGTACCCGGGACTAGCGGGCAACGAGCAGTACTTC. Translated, it gives CASSSYPGLAGNEQYF.

The V and J genes are TRBV7-2 and TRBJ2-5, with TRBD2 identical over 7 bases. Germline CDR1 SGHTA, CDR2 FQGNSA. This CDR3 is 16 amino acids long. Germline trimming cut 1 base from V and 5 bases from J; bases unmatched to any gene: 10. CDR3 DNA: TGTGCCAGCAGCTTAGTGGGGGGGGTTCCGGGGGAGACCCAGTACTTC. Its protein product is CASSLVGGVPGETQYF.

The chain combines TRBV13 with TRBJ2-1, with D tentatively TRBD2 (6 bases). CDR1 and CDR2 from the germline V gene are PRHDT and FYEKMQ (reference sequence). CDR3 length equals 16 residues. The V end lost 2 bases, the J end lost 3 bases, and 14 bases lay between the germline ends. DNA of the CDR3: TGTGCCAGCAGCTTAACGGGTAGCGGACTCTACAATGAGCAGTTCTTC. It is translated as CASSLTGSGLYNEQFF.

In regard to this clone: Its ends do not fully match the called genes, so a read error is possible. The genes are TRBV13 and TRBJ1-4; 12 nucleotides align to TRBD1. Germline CDR1 and CDR2: PRHDT and FYEKMQ (reference sequence). The CDR3 spans 16 residues. DNA for the CDR3: TGTGCCAGCAGCCTAGGCGGGACAGGGGGCGGTGAAAAACTGTTTTTT. Its protein is CASSLGGTGGGEKLFF.

The chain carries TRBV9 and TRBJ1-5, with D possibly TRBD1 on 5 matching bases. V lost 0 bases, J lost 6 bases, and 7 bases lay in between. The germline V gene has CDR1 SGDLS and CDR2 YYNGEE. The CDR3 contains 13 residues. The CDR3 is CASSVEGSQPQHF. The CDR3 nucleotides are TGTGCCAGCAGCGTAGAGGGGTCTCAGCCCCAGCATTTT.

The chain uses TRBV7-2 and TRBJ1-2; possible D gene TRBD1, 6 bases. CDR3 length: 17 amino acids. Trimming pared 2 bases from V and 4 bases from J, leaving 20 bases between. Germline CDR1 is SGHTA and CDR2 is FQGNSA. In nucleotides, the CDR3 is TGTGCCAGCAGCTTAATAGGCAGGGGAACCCAAAGCTATGGCTACACCTTC. As protein: CASSLIGRGTQSYGYTF.